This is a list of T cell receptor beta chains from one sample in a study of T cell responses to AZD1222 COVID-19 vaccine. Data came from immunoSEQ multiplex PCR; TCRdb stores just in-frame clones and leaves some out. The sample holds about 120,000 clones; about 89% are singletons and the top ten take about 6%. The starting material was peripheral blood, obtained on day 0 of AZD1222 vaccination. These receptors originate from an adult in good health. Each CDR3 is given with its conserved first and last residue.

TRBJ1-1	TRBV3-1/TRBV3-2	CASSQGQGGRTEAFF
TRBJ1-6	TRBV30	CAWSAPLSPLHF
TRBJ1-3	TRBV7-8	CASSLTHGRNTIYF
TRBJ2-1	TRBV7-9	CASSPLGLELYNEQFF
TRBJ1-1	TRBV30	CAWSNRDRGFAEAFF
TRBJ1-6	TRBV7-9	CASSSSNSPLHF
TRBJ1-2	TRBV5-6	CASSSRGGGYTF
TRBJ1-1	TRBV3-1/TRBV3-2	CASSQGPGSRTEAFF
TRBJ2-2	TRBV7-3	CASSLHGANTGELFF
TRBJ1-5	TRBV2	CASSEGGAPSHF
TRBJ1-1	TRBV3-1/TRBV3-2	CASSARGNTEAFF
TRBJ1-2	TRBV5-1	CASSLEGADGYTF
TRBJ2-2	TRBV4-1	CASSQAGTATGELFF
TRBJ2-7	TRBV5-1	CASSFQGRSYEQYF
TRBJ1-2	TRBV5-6	CASSFTGDSRYYGYTF
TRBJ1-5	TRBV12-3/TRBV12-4	CASSLRGGQPQHF
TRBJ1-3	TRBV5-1	CASSLGATSGNTIYF
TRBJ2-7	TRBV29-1	CSVEDLTATQYF
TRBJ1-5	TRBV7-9	CASSLDRGNQPQHF
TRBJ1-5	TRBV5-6	CASSSAEQGPKPQHF
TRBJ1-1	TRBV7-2	CASSGRERTPSTEAFF
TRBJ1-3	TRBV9	CASSVDKNTIYF
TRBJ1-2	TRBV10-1	CASSEAPQGPYGYTF
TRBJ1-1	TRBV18	CASSPSQSTSTEAFF
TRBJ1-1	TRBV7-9	CASSRIDGSNTEAFF
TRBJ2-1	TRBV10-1	CASISDGGLRNEQFF
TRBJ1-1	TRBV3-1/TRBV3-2	CASSHGNTEAFF
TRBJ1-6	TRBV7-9	CASSLAGKQSPLHF
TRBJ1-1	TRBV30	CAWMPHRMNTEAFF
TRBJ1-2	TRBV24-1	CATSDPDYGYTF
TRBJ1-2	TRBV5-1	CASSLGEISYGYTF
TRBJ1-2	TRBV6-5	CASSSAPGAGYGYTF
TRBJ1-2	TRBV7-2	CASSSGAPYGYTF
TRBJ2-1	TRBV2	CASNPLASSYNEQFF
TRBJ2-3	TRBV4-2	CASSQETGPDTQYF
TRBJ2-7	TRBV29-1	CSVNRGAYEQYF
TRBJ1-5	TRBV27	CASSLSSQPQHF
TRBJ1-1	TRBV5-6	CASSLAEGGLRPEAFF
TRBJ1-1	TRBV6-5	CASSPSTVHTEAFF
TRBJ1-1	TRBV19	CASSIEGGNTEAFF
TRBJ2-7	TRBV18	CASSQGLPAYEQYF
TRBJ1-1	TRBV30	CAWKQGTEAFF
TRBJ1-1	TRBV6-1	CASSSRTGLNTEAFF
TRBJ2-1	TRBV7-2	CASSPSRGASYNEQFF
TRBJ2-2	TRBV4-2	CASSQVRGGSTGELFF